This record covers a single T cell receptor beta chain. Its binding antigen is unknown. Qualities for individual bases were not recorded, and no much larger clone is one base off. V drops 2 bases and J drops 0 bases, leaving 7 bases in between. The germline V gene yields MNHEY for CDR1 and SVGEGT for CDR2. The CDR3 contains 15 residues, cysteine and phenylalanine counted. Of the read, only the CDR3 DNA is kept; its 45 bases are in frame from base 1. This sample was included in a study of T cell repertoires in cytomegalovirus infection (dated by TCRdb to about 2019). General notes on the study: Donor HLA type was relevant to the analysis, as public TCR beta signatures indicated carriage of CMV infection together with the matching HLA type. What the study reported, not specific to this receptor: The ex vivo response was dominated by HLA-C-restricted CMV-specific TCR beta clonotypes, which also provided the single most frequent clonotype in two of eight donors. Carriers of CMV infection plus the relevant HLA type were discriminated by the cumulative frequency of public TCR beta family members in the study cohort and in an independent 352-donor cohort.

The data were produced on an Illumina HiSeq 1500. The public sequencing data were trimmed at Q25 with fastp and processed into clonotypes with MiXCR by TCRdb, which kept only in-frame beta chains. Rows matching on CDR3 protein sequence are summarized as one entry with the most common DNA and genes. Present in this sample are 510,000 or so distinct CDR3 sequences, more than 25% of which were seen just once. The top ten constitute roughly 13% of the sample. Input material: PBMCs. The receptor's source is a human donor in good health (CMV status not recorded). Some clones in this sample may be carry-over from other donors' samples. Recombination joined TRBV6-2 or TRBV6-3 with TRBJ2-2; confidence is insufficient to name the D gene. The base sequence is TGTGCCAGCAGTTACGTCCCTGCGAACACCGGGGAGCTGTTTTTT. It translates as CASSYVPANTGELFF.